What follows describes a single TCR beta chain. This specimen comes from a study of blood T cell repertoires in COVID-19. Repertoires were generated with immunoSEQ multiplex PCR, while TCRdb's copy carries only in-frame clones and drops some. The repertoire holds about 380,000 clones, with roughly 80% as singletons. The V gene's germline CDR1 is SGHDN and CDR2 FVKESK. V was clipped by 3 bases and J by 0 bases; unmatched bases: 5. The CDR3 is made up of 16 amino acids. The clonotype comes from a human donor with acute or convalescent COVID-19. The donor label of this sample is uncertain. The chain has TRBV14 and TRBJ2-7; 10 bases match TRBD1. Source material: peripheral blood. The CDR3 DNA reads TGTGCCAGCAGCCAGAGGGGACAGGGGCCCTCCTACGAGCAGTACTTC. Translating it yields CASSQRGQGPSYEQYF.